By share, the clone carrying this T cell receptor (delta chain) counts as large (0.1 to 1%). Its antigen remains unidentified. The sample originates from a study of DNA immune sequencing with unique molecular identifiers. Study context: γδ T cells were magnetically enriched from buffy coats; genomic DNA was sequenced. Study-wide findings and caveats: In several healthy donors, top 5 TRD clonotypes exceeded half of productive molecules. Novel TRD sequences not targeted by the primers cannot be detected. The most frequent TRD pairing among healthy donor clonotypes was TRDV2-TRDJ1.

Looked up from germline, CDR1 is GEAIGNYY and CDR2 is EKD. CDR3 length: 14 amino acids. V lost 3 bases, J lost 2 bases, and 12 bases lay in between. All 8 TRDV and 4 TRDJ genes were targeted in 32-plex amplification of genomic DNA. In about 3 barcoding PCR cycles, molecules received a 12-nucleotide UMI, then adapter PCR followed. TCRdb re-called the multiplex PCR reads through CATT. This table holds roughly 2,000 delta-chain clones, around 10% found once. The chain uses TRDV2 and TRDJ1; possibly TRDD3 for D (6 bases). The sample was gamma-delta T cells enriched from blood buffy coat, or unenriched PBMCs (not recorded which). The sequence derives from a human donor in good health. The CDR3 coding sequence is TGTGCCTGTGACCCCCTCGGGGATACCGATAAACTCATCTTT. This translates into CACDPLGDTDKLIF.